This T cell receptor beta chain was recorded in a study of a mutant IDH1 vaccine in newly diagnosed glioma. Whole-study context: Vaccines were first given 4-6 weeks after radiotherapy alone, or with temozolomide cycles. Among treated patients, around 60% were male and about 40% female, and mean age was roughly 40 years. The study's findings and limits: The occurrence of vaccine-induced immune responses was seen in around 94% of patients.

Comment on this clone: What it recognizes is unknown.

The CDR3 has 14 amino acids. V was clipped by 2 bases and J by 10 bases; unmatched bases: 9. CDR1 is MNHEY, CDR2 SVGAGI, per germline. Assay used: immunoSEQ multiplex PCR; TCRdb lists only in-frame clones, some missing. The sample holds some 87,000 clones; more than 80% are singletons and the top ten take 4% to 5.5%. Documented time point: week 47, end of study. Topical imiquimod was applied with each vaccine dose, which held 300 ug of mutant IDH1 20-mer peptide. The specimen comprised PBMCs, sampled from a glioma patient whose treatment included an IDH1 peptide vaccine. The genes are TRBV6-5 and TRBJ2-5; 8 positions agree with TRBD1. The clonotype originates from a middle-aged man with glioma. As DNA, the CDR3 is TGTGCCAGCAGTTACGGGCAGGGGGCGATGATCCAGTACTTC. It specifies CASSYGQGAMIQYF.